The rows below give T cell receptor beta chains drawn from one sample of a study of beta chain features in type 1 diabetes. Sequenced by immunoSEQ multiplex PCR; TCRdb stores in-frame clones only, minus some. The sample shows 40,000 or so clones, around 71% of them seen only once. The sequencing input was Tregs from blood. Every receptor here comes from a woman aged 18-30 years with type 1 diabetes. CDR3s include the opening cysteine and the closing phenylalanine or tryptophan. The D gene is left open where the match is weak. The size field is filled for only some rows; it gives once, few, many or a size class.

D: .
size: .
length: 14
V: TRBV15
J: TRBJ2-3
CDR3: CATSRGARLDTQYF
DNA: TGTGCCACCAGCAGAGGAGCCAGACTGGATACGCAGTATTTT

D: .
size: few
length: 11
V: TRBV4-1
J: TRBJ2-3
CDR3: CASSRSDTQYF
DNA: TGCGCCAGCAGTCGTTCAGATACGCAGTATTTT

D: TRBD1
size: .
length: 14
V: TRBV5-1
J: TRBJ2-2
CDR3: CASNRGQNTGELFF
DNA: TGCGCCAGCAACAGGGGTCAGAACACCGGGGAGCTGTTTTTT

D: .
size: .
length: 14
V: TRBV5-6
J: TRBJ1-1
CDR3: CASSGLTGNTEAFF
DNA: TGTGCCAGCAGCGGGTTGACAGGGAACACTGAAGCTTTCTTT

D: .
size: .
length: 12
V: TRBV5-8
J: TRBJ1-2
CDR3: CASSFREHGYTF
DNA: TGTGCCAGCAGCTTCCGGGAGCATGGCTACACCTTC

D: .
size: .
length: 15
V: TRBV5-1
J: TRBJ1-5
CDR3: CASSPTGWSNQPQHF
DNA: TGCGCCAGCAGCCCGACAGGCTGGAGCAATCAGCCCCAGCATTTT

D: .
size: few
length: 16
V: TRBV7-9
J: TRBJ1-2
CDR3: CASSLVRRSGSGGYTF
DNA: TGTGCCAGCAGCTTAGTGCGACGGTCGGGTAGTGGCGGCTACACCTTC

D: TRBD2
size: .
length: 15
V: TRBV6-1
J: TRBJ2-7
CDR3: CASRPWREGSYEQYF
DNA: TGTGCCAGCCGACCGTGGCGGGAGGGTTCCTACGAGCAGTACTTC

D: TRBD1
size: few
length: 15
V: TRBV19
J: TRBJ2-3
CDR3: CASRLRGGGTDTQYF
DNA: TGTGCCAGTAGGCTACGAGGGGGCGGGACAGATACGCAGTATTTT

D: TRBD2
size: .
length: 13
V: TRBV28
J: TRBJ2-5
CDR3: CASRMGGPETQYF
DNA: TGTGCCAGCAGGATGGGAGGGCCGGAGACCCAGTACTTC

D: TRBD2
size: few
length: 15
V: TRBV5-1
J: TRBJ2-1
CDR3: CASTWGTSGFNEQFF
DNA: TGCGCCAGCACCTGGGGGACTAGCGGTTTCAATGAGCAGTTCTTC

D: .
size: .
length: 13
V: TRBV7-2
J: TRBJ2-3
CDR3: CASSFSEADTQYF
DNA: TGTGCCAGCAGCTTTTCGGAGGCAGATACGCAGTATTTT

D: TRBD2
size: .
length: 16
V: TRBV7-8
J: TRBJ2-3
CDR3: CASSAASGASTDTQYF
DNA: TGTGCCAGCAGCGCAGCTAGCGGGGCTAGCACAGATACGCAGTATTTT

D: .
size: .
length: 16
V: TRBV7-2
J: TRBJ1-6
CDR3: CASSLRQVARGAPLHF
DNA: TGTGCCAGCAGCCTAAGACAGGTTGCCCGAGGGGCACCCCTCCACTTT

D: TRBD2
size: .
length: 15
V: TRBV27
J: TRBJ2-3
CDR3: CASSVAGGPTDTQYF
DNA: TGTGCCAGCAGCGTAGCGGGGGGGCCGACAGATACGCAGTATTTT

D: TRBD1
size: few
length: 13
V: TRBV6-6
J: TRBJ2-7
CDR3: CASRADRVHEQYF
DNA: TGTGCCAGCAGAGCAGACAGGGTACACGAGCAGTACTTC

D: TRBD1
size: .
length: 14
V: TRBV11-2
J: TRBJ2-7
CDR3: CASSRGQGAYEQYF
DNA: TGTGCCAGCAGCCGGGGACAGGGGGCATACGAGCAGTACTTC

D: TRBD1
size: few
length: 18
V: TRBV6-1
J: TRBJ1-4
CDR3: CASSVLGTGGSHNEKLFF
DNA: TGTGCCAGCAGTGTCTTGGGGACAGGGGGCTCCCATAATGAAAAACTGTTTTTT

D: .
size: few
length: 14
V: TRBV18
J: TRBJ2-1
CDR3: CASSRQTSGNEQFF
DNA: TGTGCCAGCTCACGACAGACTAGTGGCAATGAGCAGTTCTTC

D: .
size: few
length: 16
V: TRBV4-3
J: TRBJ2-1
CDR3: CASSQDLGASYNEQFF
DNA: TGCGCCAGCAGCCAAGATCTTGGGGCCTCCTACAATGAGCAGTTCTTC

D: TRBD2
size: .
length: 14
V: TRBV11-3
J: TRBJ2-3
CDR3: CASSFGSGSDTQYF
DNA: TGTGCCAGCAGCTTCGGTAGCGGGAGTGATACGCAGTATTTT

D: TRBD2
size: .
length: 14
V: TRBV19
J: TRBJ2-7
CDR3: CASSFSRGSYEQYF
DNA: TGTGCCAGTAGTTTCTCTCGCGGGAGCTACGAGCAGTACTTC

D: .
size: few
length: 19
V: TRBV5-5
J: TRBJ2-6
CDR3: CASSLAPGTRLSGANVLTF
DNA: TGTGCCAGCAGCTTGGCCCCCGGGACTCGCCTCTCTGGGGCCAACGTCCTGACTTTC

D: TRBD2
size: once
length: 16
V: TRBV7-2
J: TRBJ2-1
CDR3: CASSLGTLAGRLEQFF
DNA: TGTGCCAGCAGCTTAGGTACGCTAGCGGGGCGCCTTGAGCAGTTCTTC

D: TRBD2
size: .
length: 15
V: TRBV6-1
J: TRBJ2-7
CDR3: CASSAWGLAVYEQYF
DNA: TGTGCCAGCAGTGCTTGGGGACTAGCGGTCTACGAGCAGTACTTC

D: .
size: few
length: 12
V: TRBV30
J: TRBJ1-2
CDR3: CAWRINYYGYTF
DNA: TGTGCCTGGAGGATCAACTACTATGGCTACACCTTC

D: TRBD1
size: .
length: 14
V: TRBV2
J: TRBJ2-7
CDR3: CASRDRGSTYEQYF
DNA: TGTGCCAGCAGGGACAGGGGAAGCACCTACGAGCAGTACTTC

D: TRBD1
size: .
length: 14
V: TRBV7-2
J: TRBJ2-2
CDR3: CASKTGRYAGELFF
DNA: TGTGCCAGCAAGACAGGGCGGTATGCCGGGGAGCTGTTTTTT

D: TRBD1
size: few
length: 13
V: TRBV7-9
J: TRBJ2-7
CDR3: CASSLQGVYEQYF
DNA: TGTGCCAGCAGCTTACAGGGGGTCTACGAGCAGTACTTC

D: .
size: .
length: 13
V: TRBV19
J: TRBJ1-2
CDR3: CASSLYLSYGYTF
DNA: TGTGCCAGTAGTCTATACTTATCCTATGGCTACACCTTC

D: TRBD2
size: few
length: 12
V: TRBV30
J: TRBJ2-7
CDR3: CAWSRLAWEQYF
DNA: TGTGCCTGGAGTAGACTAGCATGGGAGCAGTACTTC

D: .
size: once
length: 12
V: TRBV7-2
J: TRBJ2-5
CDR3: CASSPYRGTQYF
DNA: TGTGCCAGCAGCCCATACCGAGGGACCCAGTACTTC

D: .
size: .
length: 15
V: TRBV4-1
J: TRBJ2-7
CDR3: CASSQELGQLGEQYF
DNA: TGCGCCAGCAGCCAAGAACTAGGACAGCTGGGGGAGCAGTACTTC

D: .
size: .
length: 15
V: TRBV7-2
J: TRBJ1-2
CDR3: CASSLSGVSVGSYTF
DNA: TGTGCCAGCAGCTTATCCGGGGTTTCGGTGGGAAGCTACACCTTC

D: .
size: .
length: 13
V: TRBV5-1
J: TRBJ1-2
CDR3: CASQPRPEYGYTF
DNA: TGCGCCAGCCAACCGCGGCCGGAATATGGCTACACCTTC